Presented here are 18 T cell receptor beta chains from one specimen sequenced in a study of response to subunit inactivated influenza vaccine. Using its own MiXCR run on the RT-PCR reads, TCRdb lists one record per CDR3 protein. The data hold roughly 520,000 distinct CDR3 sequences, with about 25% observed a single time. The input for sequencing was CD4+ T cells sorted from PBMCs, taken 5 days after vaccination. The receptors were gathered from a man in his fifties who received an inactivated influenza vaccine.

This chain joins TRBV5-1 and TRBJ1-1, with unresolved D. CDR3 length: 13 residues. CDR1 and CDR2 from the germline V gene are SGHRS and YFSETQ. V was clipped by 5 bases and J by 0 bases, with 8 bases between them. DNA for the CDR3: TGCGCCAGCAGTACGGAGGTGAACACTGAAGCTTTCTTT. Translation: CASSTEVNTEAFF.

This clonotype has ten or more counts. The chain has TRBV12-3 or TRBV12-4 and TRBJ2-2; 7 bases agree with TRBD2. V trimming: 6 bases; J trimming: 2 bases; junction bases outside the gene matches: 6. The CDR3 runs 15 residues. Written as DNA, the CDR3 is TGTGCCAGCAGCTTCCGGGGGGTAAACACCGGGGAGCTGTTTTTT. Translated: CASSFRGVNTGELFF.

The table lists this clonotype with a few counts. The gene calls are TRBV6-6 and TRBJ2-3, with TRBD2 as a possible D gene (6 bases). V dropped 7 bases and J dropped 2 bases, with 10 bases sitting between them. Germline V gene data show CDR1 as MNHNY and CDR2 as SVGAGI (reference sequence). This CDR3 has 13 amino acids. CDR3 sequence: CASTRDFTDTQYF. The CDR3 nucleotides read TGTGCCAGCACGCGGGACTTCACAGATACGCAGTATTTT.

This CDR3 reads CSASRAIGGNNEQFF. The CDR3 region has the DNA TGCAGTGCTAGTAGGGCAATAGGAGGGAACAATGAGCAGTTCTTC. The V and J genes are TRBV20-1 and TRBJ2-1; maybe TRBD2 (6 bases). The CDR3 extends over 15 amino acids. CDR1 and CDR2 from the germline V gene are DFQATT and SNEGSKA (reference sequence). V was shortened by 3 bases and J by 5 bases, with 17 bases between the two germline ends.

This sequence joins TRBV12-3 or TRBV12-4 and TRBJ2-5; the match to TRBD1 covers 8 bases. The trim removed 6 bases at V and 5 bases at J, leaving 8 bases unmatched. The CDR3 is 14 amino acids. CDR3 sequence reads: CASSSIQGEETQYF. The CDR3 bases are TGTGCCAGCAGCTCCATACAGGGGGAGGAGACCCAGTACTTC.

The gene calls are TRBV20-1 and TRBJ1-5, with D uncertain. This CDR3 region has 14 residues. Germline V gene lookup returns CDR1 DFQATT and CDR2 SNEGSKA (reference sequence). The ends were cut back, 3 bases at V and 0 bases at J, with 9 bases in the middle. The CDR3 coding sequence is TGCAGTGCTAGCGGGATGCTTAGCAATCAGCCCCAGCATTTT. Residues: CSASGMLSNQPQHF.

This sequence joins TRBV15 and TRBJ2-5; possibly TRBD1 for D (6 bases). In germline, CDR1 is LNHNV, CDR2 YYDKDF (reference sequence). This CDR3 region has 13 residues. V shed 8 bases and J shed 2 bases, with 12 bases lying between them. CDR3 coding DNA: TGTGCCACCGGATGGGGGCCGCAAGAGACCCAGTACTTC. Protein sequence: CATGWGPQETQYF.

The V gene is TRBV28, the J gene TRBJ2-7; D uncertain. V dropped 7 bases and J dropped 1 base, with 20 bases sitting between them. The CDR3 is 16 amino acids. Germline V CDR1 and CDR2: MDHEN, SYDVKM. CDR3 in DNA: TGTGCCAGCAATAGACTTAGGACGCAGCCTTCCTACGAGCAGTACTTC. The encoded protein is CASNRLRTQPSYEQYF.

The chain is built from TRBV20-1 and TRBJ2-5, with TRBD2 matching over 9 bases. This CDR3 has 16 amino acids. The germline V gene has CDR1 DFQATT and CDR2 SNEGSKA (reference sequence). V was clipped by 3 bases and J by 1 base; unmatched bases: 9. CDR3 sequence: CSARGWLAGFQETQYF. CDR3 in DNA: TGCAGTGCTAGGGGATGGCTAGCGGGGTTCCAAGAGACCCAGTACTTC.

V is TRBV10-3 and J is TRBJ2-5; D may be TRBD2 (6 bases). The CDR3 sequence is 14 residues long. V was shortened by 2 bases and J by 7 bases, with 14 bases between the two germline ends. Germline V gene sequence: CDR1 ENHRY, CDR2 SYGVKD. CDR3 sequence: CAISERDGGATQYF. The CDR3 DNA sequence: TGTGCCATCAGTGAGCGGGACGGCGGGGCGACCCAGTACTTC.

This clonotype was seen more than once but under ten times. The chain joins TRBV6-5 to TRBJ2-6; perhaps TRBD2 as D (6 bases). Germline V gene data show CDR1 as MNHEY and CDR2 as SVGAGI. V lost 0 bases, J lost 1 base, and 10 bases lay in between. The CDR3 has 17 residues. The CDR3, as DNA: TGTGCCAGCAGTTACTCGGGAGGTCTATCTGGGGCCAACGTCCTGACTTTC. Its translation: CASSYSGGLSGANVLTF.

In this sample, this clonotype turned up a few times. The chain is built from TRBV5-1 and TRBJ2-3, with D perhaps TRBD2 (6 bases). V was clipped by 5 bases and J by 2 bases, with 21 bases between them. This CDR3 is 17 amino acids long. Germline CDR1 is SGHRS and CDR2 is YFSETQ. The CDR3 bases are TGCGCCAGCAGACACCGCGCAGGAGGCGGGGCCACAGATACGCAGTATTTT. Protein: CASRHRAGGGATDTQYF.

This CDR3 is CASSNRDRVTEAFF. Written as DNA, the CDR3 is TGTGCCAGCTCAAACCGGGACAGGGTTACTGAAGCTTTCTTT. This chain connects TRBV18 to TRBJ1-1, with 9 bases fitting TRBD1. Looked up from germline, CDR1 is KGHSH and CDR2 is LQKENI. The junction had 6 bases not matched to a gene; V was cut back by 5 bases and J by 5 bases. CDR3 length: 14 residues.

The rearrangement joins TRBV7-2 to TRBJ2-3; D is ambiguous. Trimming pared 11 bases from V and 4 bases from J, leaving 16 bases between. Germline V gives CDR1 SGHTA, CDR2 FQGNSA. The CDR3 consists of 13 residues. CDR3 in DNA: TGTGCCTCCCTTGTTGCGCAGTCAGATACGCAGTATTTT. Translating it yields CASLVAQSDTQYF.

This clonotype turned up a few times. J is TRBJ2-5 and V is TRBV12-3 or TRBV12-4; 9 bases agree with TRBD1. The length of the CDR3 is 14 residues. With 3 bases clipped from V and 6 bases from J, the junction kept 5 bases outside the gene matches. CDR3 bases: TGTGCCAGCAGTTTGAACAGGGGGCGTAAGACCCAGTACTTC. Amino acids: CASSLNRGRKTQYF.

The CDR3 nucleotides read TGCAGTGCCAATAGCGGGAGGGTCGTGGGTGGCGCGACCCAGTACTTC. It translates to CSANSGRVVGGATQYF. This sequence joins TRBV20-1 and TRBJ2-5; 11 bases line up with TRBD2. The CDR3 runs 16 residues. V was clipped by 6 bases and J by 7 bases; unmatched bases: 16. Looked up from germline, CDR1 is DFQATT and CDR2 is SNEGSKA (reference sequence).

The chain joins TRBV5-1 to TRBJ2-3; 11 bases are a match to TRBD1. The CDR3 is made up of 20 amino acids. Trimming cost V 3 bases and J 0 bases; bases outside gene matches: 15. Germline values: CDR1 SGHRS, CDR2 YFSETQ. CDR3 coding DNA: TGCGCCAGCAGCTCGAACGGACAGGGGGCACCCCTATATAGCACAGATACGCAGTATTTT. Translation: CASSSNGQGAPLYSTDTQYF.

The J gene is TRBJ1-4, the V gene TRBV6-2 or TRBV6-3; TRBD1 agrees at 7 bases. The CDR3 is made up of 15 amino acids. Germline V gives CDR1 MNHEY, CDR2 SVGEGT. Trimming at V came to 5 bases and at J to 3 bases, leaving 6 bases not matched to a gene. This CDR3 is CASSQPGTANEKLFF. The CDR3, as DNA: TGTGCCAGCAGTCAACCCGGGACAGCTAATGAAAAACTGTTTTTT.